One TCR beta chain is described in this entry. What it binds is not known. Expressed TCRB transcripts were sequenced after all isolated RNA was converted to cDNA. Roughly 3.6 million reads per sample were averaged for naive, central memory and regulatory samples. Profiling relied on immunoSEQ multiplex PCR, and the TCRdb table lists in-frame clones only, not all of them. Here the sample spans about 160,000 clones, less than 10% being singletons. The data belong to a study of beta chain features in type 1 diabetes. Study-wide results and limits: Shorter TCRB CDR3s, moderately but significantly so, were found in Type 1 diabetes patients in all four CD4+ subsets.

The sequence came from a man between 18 and 35 years old with type 1 diabetes. Sequencing was carried out using central memory CD4+ T cells from blood.

CDR3 amino acids: CASTDRQVQPQHF. DNA of the CDR3: TGTGCCAGTACCGACAGGCAGGTTCAGCCCCAGCATTTT. This chain links TRBV19 with TRBJ1-5; D is perhaps TRBD1 (6 bases). The CDR3 totals 13 residues. From germline, CDR1 is LNHDA and CDR2 SQIVND (reference sequence). The V end lost 7 bases, the J end lost 6 bases, and 13 bases lay between the germline ends.